At least ten counts were recorded for the clone carrying this T cell receptor (beta chain). The antigen remains undetermined. Trimming removed 6 bases from V and 0 bases from J, with 8 bases in between. This CDR3 is 14 amino acids long. The V gene's germline CDR1 is SEHNR and CDR2 FQNEAQ (reference sequence). These data belong to a study of T cell repertoires in cytomegalovirus infection. As for the study in general: Public TCR beta signatures were indicative of both CMV infection and a matching HLA type.

From the reads, TCRdb called clonotypes with MiXCR, one entry per CDR3 protein. The table has 500,000 to 600,000 distinct CDR3 sequences, 16% seen once. Study-level results: CMV carriers with the relevant HLA were identified by cumulative public TCR beta family frequency. Dominating the ex vivo response were TCR beta clonotypes that were CMV-specific and HLA-C-restricted.

The chain links TRBV7-9 to TRBJ1-4; D remains unclear. This TCR was recovered from a human donor in good health (CMV status not recorded). Some clones in this sample may be carry-over from other donors' samples. Sequencing used CD8+ T cells from PBMCs. CDR3 nucleotides: TGTGCCAGCAGTCCAGATGCAACTAATGAAAAACTGTTTTTT. This codes for CASSPDATNEKLFF. Drawing the rest from reference TRBV7-9 and TRBJ1-4, the complete variable domain is DTGVSQNPRHKITKRGQNVTFRCDPISEHNRLYWYRQTLGQGPEFLTYFQNEAQLEKSRLLSDRFSAERPKGSFSTLEIQRTEQGDSAMYLCASSPDATNEKLFFGSGTQLSVL.